This T cell receptor (beta chain) was profiled in a study of T cells in Graves' hyperthyroidism and ophthalmopathy. It was RNA transcripts that yielded the amplified TCR beta CDR3 regions. Using the HTBI primer set, a first-round RT-PCR was run on the TCR CDR3. TCRdb independently ran MiXCR on the multiplex PCR reads; one entry per CDR3 protein. This table holds more than 500,000 distinct CDR3 sequences, 14% found once. The CDR3 has 18 residues. V lost 6 bases to trimming and J lost 3 bases, with 29 bases between them. Germline loops: CDR1 DFQATT, CDR2 SNEGSKA (reference sequence). Around 10 ml fresh peripheral blood yielded the PBMCs.

V gene TRBV20-1 combines with J gene TRBJ1-2, with D perhaps matching TRBD1 (5 bases). The sequence was obtained from a woman in her thirties or forties with Graves' hyperthyroidism. The specimen sequenced was blood. The CDR3 is CSAENLGSGGAGDYGYTF. The CDR3 DNA reads TGCAGTGCCGAGAACTTAGGGTCCGGGGGTGCGGGCGACTATGGCTACACCTTC.